The 20 T cell receptor beta chains given below trace back to one sample, sequenced in a study of T-cell memory formation after mild COVID-19. MiXCR, run by TCRdb on the 5' RACE reads, gives a single entry per CDR3 protein. The sample has hundreds of thousands of distinct CDR3 sequences; 20% to 25% are singletons. Sequencing was performed on PBMCs or a T cell subset sorted from them (not recorded which). All receptors derive from an adult woman who had mild COVID-19 (a few samples of this study predate the infection). Cell type and time point are not known.

This clonotype has a handful of counts. This chain joins TRBV9 and TRBJ2-3, with TRBD2 matching over 7 bases. The CDR3 sequence is 13 residues long. J was trimmed by 4 bases and V by 5 bases; bases with no gene match: 4. The germline gives CDR1 SGDLS, CDR2 YYNGEE. The CDR3 nucleotides read TGTGCCAGCAGTAGCGGGCCGCCAGATACGCAGTATTTT. The encoded protein is CASSSGPPDTQYF. The full variable domain, completed using reference TRBV9 and TRBJ2-3, is DSGVTQTPKHLITATGQRVTLRCSPRSGDLSVYWYQQSLDQGLQFLIQYYNGEERAKGNILERFSAQQFPDLHSELNLSSLELGDSALYFCASSSGPPDTQYFGPGTRLTVL.

This clonotype has ten or more counts. This chain connects TRBV6-5 to TRBJ2-7, with TRBD2 matching over 7 bases. V gave up 10 bases and J gave up 0 bases; unmatched junction bases: 12. The CDR3 totals 15 residues. Germline CDR1 is MNHEY and CDR2 is SVGAGI. CDR3 coding DNA: TGTGCCACGAGACGGGGGGAGGAAAACTCCTACGAGCAGTACTTC. As protein: CATRRGEENSYEQYF.

This clonotype has more than one count but fewer than ten. CDR3 nucleotides: TGTGCCAGCAGCCCCATACGCCCGGAAAGGGTCTATGGCTACACCTTC. As protein: CASSPIRPERVYGYTF. The rearrangement joins TRBV7-8 to TRBJ1-2; D is unclear. Deletions cut 5 bases from V and 4 bases from J, with 20 bases between. In germline, CDR1 is SGHVS, CDR2 FQNEAQ. This CDR3 has 16 amino acids.

The V call is TRBV20-1, the J call TRBJ1-5; the D gene is possibly TRBD1 (6 bases). The CDR3 loop spans 16 amino acids. V was clipped by 3 bases and J by 0 bases, with 15 bases between them. The germline V gene encodes CDR1 DFQATT and CDR2 SNEGSKA (reference sequence). The CDR3 protein is CSASLHGQISNQPQHF. The CDR3 nucleotides read TGCAGTGCTAGTCTCCACGGACAGATTAGCAATCAGCCCCAGCATTTT.

This chain joins TRBV4-1 and TRBJ2-1, with 7 positions matching TRBD2. From germline, CDR1 is MGHRA and CDR2 YSYEKL. V was pared by 1 base and J by 7 bases, with 7 bases of the junction left unmatched. CDR3 length: 15 residues. The CDR3 DNA reads TGCGCCAGCAGCCAAGTGCCGGGGGGTTCTAATGAGCAGTTCTTC. Amino acids: CASSQVPGGSNEQFF.

This clonotype appeared a few times. The rearrangement uses TRBV12-3 or TRBV12-4 and TRBJ1-2; TRBD1 matches 8 bases. Trimming at V came to 6 bases and at J to 5 bases, leaving 5 bases not matched to a gene. CDR3 size: 13 residues. CDR3 sequence reads: CASSNTGGYGYTF. CDR3 DNA sequence: TGTGCCAGCAGCAATACAGGGGGATATGGCTACACCTTC.

A few counts support this clonotype. The V gene is TRBV4-1, the J gene TRBJ1-2, with 8 bases identical to TRBD1. V dropped 1 base and J dropped 4; count of bases not matched to a gene: 8. This CDR3 is 16 amino acids long. The germline CDR1 and CDR2 sequences are MGHRA and YSYEKL. The CDR3 bases are TGCGCCAGCAGCCAAGTCCCGTCCGGGACAGGCTATGGCTACACCTTC. Encoded protein: CASSQVPSGTGYGYTF.

The chain uses TRBV7-3 and TRBJ2-2, with D hard to call. Germline V gene sequence: CDR1 SGHTA, CDR2 FQGTGA. Trimming pared 0 bases from V and 4 bases from J, leaving 9 bases between. This CDR3 has 15 residues. CDR3 sequence (DNA): TGTGCCAGCAGCTTAACTGGGCATCCCACCGGGGAGCTGTTTTTT. Translated: CASSLTGHPTGELFF.

The chain links TRBV5-1 to TRBJ2-7; the D is unclear. From germline, CDR1 is SGHRS and CDR2 YFSETQ. The CDR3 totals 13 residues. V gave up 8 bases and J gave up 0 bases, with 12 bases separating them. The CDR3 spells CASKTVFSYEQYF. CDR3 DNA sequence: TGCGCCAGTAAGACGGTCTTCTCCTACGAGCAGTACTTC.

J is TRBJ2-7 and V is TRBV18; perhaps TRBD2 as D (6 bases). Trimming shortened V by 8 bases and J by 2 bases, and 22 bases separated the two germline ends. CDR3 length: 16 amino acids. Germline CDR1 and CDR2: KGHSH and LQKENI. CDR3 sequence (DNA): TGTGCCAGCACTAGGGTTGGGGGGTTCCGCCCCTACGAGCAGTACTTC. Amino acid sequence: CASTRVGGFRPYEQYF. The full variable domain, rest sourced from reference TRBV18 and TRBJ2-7, is NAGVMQNPRHLVRRRGQEARLRCSPMKGHSHVYWYRQLPEEGLKFMVYLQKENIIDESGMPKERFSAEFPKEGPSILRIQQVVRGDSAAYFCASTRVGGFRPYEQYFGPGTRLTVT.

This clonotype was recorded a few times. The chain couples TRBV4-3 to TRBJ2-2, with TRBD2 matching 15 bases. Germline-derived CDR1 and CDR2 are LGHNA and YSLEER. V shed 0 bases and J 5 bases; nucleotides not matched to a gene: 7. The CDR3 has 19 residues. The CDR3 here is CASSQELGLAGGPTGELFF. The CDR3, as DNA: TGCGCCAGCAGCCAAGAACTCGGACTAGCGGGAGGGCCAACCGGGGAGCTGTTTTTT.

This chain uses TRBV6-2 or TRBV6-3 with TRBJ1-5; possibly TRBD1 for D (6 bases). This CDR3 has 15 amino acids. The ends were cut back, 6 bases at V and 6 bases at J, with 18 bases in the middle. Germline CDR1 MNHEY, CDR2 SVGEGT. CDR3 region: CASRPEGGSPQPQHF. The CDR3 region has the DNA TGTGCCAGCAGACCCGAAGGGGGGTCCCCTCAGCCCCAGCATTTT.

This clonotype has just a few counts. The chain uses TRBV27 and TRBJ1-1, with 8 positions matching TRBD1. From germline, CDR1 is MNHEY and CDR2 SMNVEV (reference sequence). J was trimmed by 5 bases and V by 6 bases; bases with no gene match: 5. This CDR3 is 13 amino acids long. The CDR3 DNA sequence: TGTGCCAGCAGACCACAGGGGGGAACTGAAGCTTTCTTT. It is translated as CASRPQGGTEAFF.

Only a few counts were recorded for this clonotype. The rearrangement joins TRBV20-1 to TRBJ2-1, with TRBD2 matching 10 bases. This CDR3 spans 14 amino acids. The ends lost 2 bases at V and 7 bases at J; junction bases unmatched: 5. CDR1 and CDR2 (germline): DFQATT, SNEGSKA (reference sequence). The CDR3: CSARMASGSNEQFF. Written as DNA, the CDR3 is TGCAGTGCTAGAATGGCTAGCGGGAGTAATGAGCAGTTCTTC.

V usage is TRBV12-3 or TRBV12-4 and J usage is TRBJ2-7; no clear D gene. The CDR3 has 13 residues. V was cut by 5 bases and J by 5 bases, with 13 bases left in between. The chain's CDR3 is CASSLRGPHEQYF. CDR3 in DNA: TGTGCCAGCAGTCTCCGTGGGCCCCACGAGCAGTACTTC.

The rearrangement links TRBV7-2 to TRBJ2-7; D might be TRBD1 (6 bases). Trimming removed 5 bases at V and 4 bases at J, with 15 bases between. Germline V gives CDR1 SGHTA, CDR2 FQGNSA. The CDR3 extends over 14 amino acids. The CDR3 DNA is TGTGCCAGCAGCAGGCCGGGACAAAAGTACGAGCAGTACTTC. It translates to CASSRPGQKYEQYF.

The genes are TRBV7-6 and TRBJ2-1, with a weak D call TRBD2 (5 bases). V lost 4 bases to trimming and J lost 6 bases, with 10 bases between them. This CDR3 has 13 residues. Per the germline V gene, CDR1 is SGHVS and CDR2 is FNYEAQ. The CDR3 spells CASSSKRLNEQFF. In nucleotides, the CDR3 is TGTGCCAGCAGCTCAAAGCGGCTCAATGAGCAGTTCTTC.

This clonotype was seen a handful of times. V usage is TRBV20-1 and J usage is TRBJ2-7; the D is unclear. Trimming took 3 bases from V and 5 from J, leaving 11 bases between them. Germline CDR1 is DFQATT and CDR2 is SNEGSKA (reference sequence). The CDR3 is 12 residues long. CDR3 sequence reads: CSARTPAHEQYF. DNA for the CDR3: TGCAGTGCTAGGACCCCAGCGCACGAGCAGTACTTC.

This clonotype was observed a handful of times. This chain connects TRBV19 to TRBJ1-5; D is possibly TRBD1 (5 bases). The CDR3 contains 15 residues. The V end was cut by 3 bases, the J end by 1 base, with 10 bases between. Germline V lookup: CDR1 LNHDA, CDR2 SQIVND (reference sequence). CDR3 region: CASSIRWGSNQPQHF. In DNA, the CDR3 is TGTGCCAGTAGTATTAGATGGGGGAGCAATCAGCCCCAGCATTTT. Variable domain in full (rest from reference TRBV19 and TRBJ1-5): DGGITQSPKYLFRKEGQNVTLSCEQNLNHDAMYWYRQDPGQGLRLIYYSQIVNDFQKGDIAEGYSVSREKKESFPLTVTSAQKNPTAFYLCASSIRWGSNQPQHFGDGTRLSIL.

J is TRBJ2-1 and V is TRBV5-1; TRBD1 matches 12 bases. Germline V gene lookup returns CDR1 SGHRS and CDR2 YFSETQ. J lost 7 bases, V lost 0 bases, and 8 bases had no gene match. This CDR3 comprises 17 residues. Here the CDR3 reads CASSLVGGTGGTNEQFF. CDR3 nucleotides: TGCGCCAGCAGCTTGGTCGGTGGGACAGGGGGCACGAATGAGCAGTTCTTC.